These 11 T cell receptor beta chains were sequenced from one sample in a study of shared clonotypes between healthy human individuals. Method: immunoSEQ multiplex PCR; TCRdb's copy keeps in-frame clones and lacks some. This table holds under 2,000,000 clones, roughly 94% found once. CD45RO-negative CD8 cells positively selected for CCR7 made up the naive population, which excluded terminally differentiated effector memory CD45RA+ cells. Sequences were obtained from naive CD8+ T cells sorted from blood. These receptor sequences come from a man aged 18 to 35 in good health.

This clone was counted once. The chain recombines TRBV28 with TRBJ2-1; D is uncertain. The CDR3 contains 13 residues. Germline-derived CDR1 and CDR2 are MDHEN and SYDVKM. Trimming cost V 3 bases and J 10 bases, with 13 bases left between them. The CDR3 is CASSFQPTAEQFF. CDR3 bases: TGTGCCAGCAGTTTCCAGCCCACGGCAGAGCAGTTCTTC.

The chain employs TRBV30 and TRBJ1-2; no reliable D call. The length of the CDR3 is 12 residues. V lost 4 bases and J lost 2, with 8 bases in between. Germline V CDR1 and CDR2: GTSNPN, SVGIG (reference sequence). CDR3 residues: CAWTDWNYGYTF. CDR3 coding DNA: TGTGCCTGGACGGATTGGAACTATGGCTACACCTTC.

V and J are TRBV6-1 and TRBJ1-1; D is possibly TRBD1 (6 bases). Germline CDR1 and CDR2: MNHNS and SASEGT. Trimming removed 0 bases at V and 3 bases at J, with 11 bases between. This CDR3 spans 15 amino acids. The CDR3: CASSEAGYRDTEAFF. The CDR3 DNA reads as TGTGCCAGCAGTGAAGCGGGGTACAGGGACACTGAAGCTTTCTTT.

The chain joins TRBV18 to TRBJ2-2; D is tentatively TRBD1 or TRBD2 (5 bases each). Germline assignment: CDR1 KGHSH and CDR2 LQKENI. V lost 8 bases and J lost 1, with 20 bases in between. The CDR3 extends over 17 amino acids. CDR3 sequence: CASTPTTGTENTGELFF. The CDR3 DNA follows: TGTGCCAGCACCCCTACCACCGGGACGGAGAACACCGGGGAGCTGTTTTTT.

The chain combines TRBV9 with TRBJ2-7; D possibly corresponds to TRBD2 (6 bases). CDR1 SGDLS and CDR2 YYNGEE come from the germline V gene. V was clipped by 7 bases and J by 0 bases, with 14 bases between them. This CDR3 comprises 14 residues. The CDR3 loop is CASSYGGSSYEQYF. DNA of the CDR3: TGTGCCAGCTCCTACGGGGGTTCCTCCTACGAGCAGTACTTC.

Here the CDR3 DNA reads TGTGCCAGCAGCGTGGCAGAGACGAACACTGAAGCTTTCTTT. It encodes CASSVAETNTEAFF. The chain couples TRBV9 to TRBJ1-1; the D is unclear. This CDR3 has 14 amino acids. Trimming shortened V by 2 bases and J by 1 base, and 9 bases separated the two germline ends. In germline, CDR1 is SGDLS, CDR2 YYNGEE.

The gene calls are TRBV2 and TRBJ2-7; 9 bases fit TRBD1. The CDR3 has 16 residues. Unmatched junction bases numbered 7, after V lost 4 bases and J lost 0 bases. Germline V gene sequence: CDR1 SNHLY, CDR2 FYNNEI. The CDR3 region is CASSGTETGGSYEQYF. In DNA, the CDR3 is TGTGCCAGCAGTGGTACAGAGACAGGGGGCTCCTACGAGCAGTACTTC.

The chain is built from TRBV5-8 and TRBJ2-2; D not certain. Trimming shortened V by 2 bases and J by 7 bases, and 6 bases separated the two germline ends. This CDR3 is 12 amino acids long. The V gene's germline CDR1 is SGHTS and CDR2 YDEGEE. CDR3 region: CASSFINGELFF. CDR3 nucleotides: TGTGCCAGCAGCTTTATCAACGGGGAGCTGTTTTTT.

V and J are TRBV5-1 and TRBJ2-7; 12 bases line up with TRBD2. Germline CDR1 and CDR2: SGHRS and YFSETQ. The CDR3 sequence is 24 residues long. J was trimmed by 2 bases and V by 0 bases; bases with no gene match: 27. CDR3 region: CASSLVAGFSGGIGTSGSTYEQYF. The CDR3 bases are TGCGCCAGCAGCTTGGTAGCAGGGTTTAGCGGGGGAATCGGGACTAGCGGGTCAACCTACGAGCAGTACTTC.

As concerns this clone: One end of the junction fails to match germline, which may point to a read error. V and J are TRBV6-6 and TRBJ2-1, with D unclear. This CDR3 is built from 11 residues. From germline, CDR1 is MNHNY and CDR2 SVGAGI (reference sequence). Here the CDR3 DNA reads TGTGCCAGCAGTTTCGGGCCCTCGGCGGTCTTC. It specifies CASSFGPSAVF.

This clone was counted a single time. The CDR3 DNA is TGTGCCAGCAGTGAGGCCTTATTGGAACTGTTTTTT. This translates into CASSEALLELFF. The rearrangement joins TRBV2 to TRBJ1-4; D unresolved. V was shortened by 3 bases and J by 12 bases, with 11 bases between the two germline ends. The CDR3 has 12 residues. CDR1 and CDR2 (germline): SNHLY, FYNNEI.